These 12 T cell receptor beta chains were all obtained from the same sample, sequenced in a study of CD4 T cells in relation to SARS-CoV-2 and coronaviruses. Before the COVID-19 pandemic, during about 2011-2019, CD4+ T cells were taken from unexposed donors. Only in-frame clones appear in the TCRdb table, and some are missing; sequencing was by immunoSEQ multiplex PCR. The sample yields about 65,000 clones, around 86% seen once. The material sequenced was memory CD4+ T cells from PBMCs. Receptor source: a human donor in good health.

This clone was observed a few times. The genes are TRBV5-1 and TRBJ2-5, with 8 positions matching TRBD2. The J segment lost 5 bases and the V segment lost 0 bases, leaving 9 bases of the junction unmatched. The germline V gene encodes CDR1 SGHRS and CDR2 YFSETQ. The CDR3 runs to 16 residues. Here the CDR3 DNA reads TGCGCCAGCAGCTTGGCCGGGGGGACTAGAGGGGAGACCCAGTACTTC. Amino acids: CASSLAGGTRGETQYF.

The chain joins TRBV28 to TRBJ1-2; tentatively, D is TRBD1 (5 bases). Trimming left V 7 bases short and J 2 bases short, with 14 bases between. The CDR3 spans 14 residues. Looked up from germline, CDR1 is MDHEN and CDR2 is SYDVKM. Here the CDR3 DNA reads TGTGCCAGCATCCACGCCGGGGGGAACTATGGCTACACCTTC. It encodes CASIHAGGNYGYTF.

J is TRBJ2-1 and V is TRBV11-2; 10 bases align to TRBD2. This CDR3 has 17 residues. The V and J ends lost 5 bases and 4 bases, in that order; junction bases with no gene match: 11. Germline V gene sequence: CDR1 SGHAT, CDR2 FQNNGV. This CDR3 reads CASSLVFLAGAYNEQFF. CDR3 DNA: TGTGCCAGCAGCCTGGTGTTCCTAGCGGGGGCTTACAATGAGCAGTTCTTC.

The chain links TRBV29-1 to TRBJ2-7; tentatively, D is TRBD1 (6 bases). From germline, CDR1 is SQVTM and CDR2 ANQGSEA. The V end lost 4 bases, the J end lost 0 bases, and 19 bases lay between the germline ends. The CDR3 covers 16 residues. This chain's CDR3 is CSVAHPTGQPSYEQYF. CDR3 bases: TGCAGCGTTGCCCATCCGACAGGCCAGCCCTCCTACGAGCAGTACTTC.

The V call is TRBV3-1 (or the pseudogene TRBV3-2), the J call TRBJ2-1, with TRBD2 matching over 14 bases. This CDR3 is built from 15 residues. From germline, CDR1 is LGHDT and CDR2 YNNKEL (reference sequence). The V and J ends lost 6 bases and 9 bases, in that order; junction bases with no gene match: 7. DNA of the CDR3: TGTGCCAGCAGGCCGACTAGCGGGGGGGCCTTTGAGCAGTTCTTC. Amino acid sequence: CASRPTSGGAFEQFF.

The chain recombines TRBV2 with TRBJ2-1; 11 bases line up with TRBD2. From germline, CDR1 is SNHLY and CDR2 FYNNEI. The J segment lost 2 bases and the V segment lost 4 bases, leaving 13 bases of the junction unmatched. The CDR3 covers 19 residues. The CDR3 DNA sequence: TGTGCCAGCAGTGGTTGGGCGGTCGGTAGCGGGAGGGCCTACAATGAGCAGTTCTTC. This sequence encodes CASSGWAVGSGRAYNEQFF.

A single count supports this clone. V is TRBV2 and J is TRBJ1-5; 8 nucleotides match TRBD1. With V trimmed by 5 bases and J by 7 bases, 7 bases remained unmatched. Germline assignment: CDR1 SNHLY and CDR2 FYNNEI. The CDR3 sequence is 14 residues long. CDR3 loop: CASSNTGGGQPQHF. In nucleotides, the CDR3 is TGTGCCAGCAGTAACACAGGGGGTGGACAGCCCCAGCATTTT.

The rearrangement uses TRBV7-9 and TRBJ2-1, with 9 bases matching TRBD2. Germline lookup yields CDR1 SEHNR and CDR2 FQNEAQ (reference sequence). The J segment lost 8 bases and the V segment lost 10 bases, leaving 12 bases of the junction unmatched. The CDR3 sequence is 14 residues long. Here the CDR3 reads CATSTGGGADEQFF. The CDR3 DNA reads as TGTGCCACTTCGACCGGCGGGGGGGCGGATGAGCAGTTCTTC.

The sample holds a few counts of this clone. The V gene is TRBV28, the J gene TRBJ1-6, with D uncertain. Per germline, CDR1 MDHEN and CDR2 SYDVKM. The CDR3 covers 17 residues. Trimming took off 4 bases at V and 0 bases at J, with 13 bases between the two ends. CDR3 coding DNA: TGTGCCAGCAGTTCGATTCGCAGGAGCTCCTATAATTCACCCCTCCACTTT. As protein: CASSSIRRSSYNSPLHF.

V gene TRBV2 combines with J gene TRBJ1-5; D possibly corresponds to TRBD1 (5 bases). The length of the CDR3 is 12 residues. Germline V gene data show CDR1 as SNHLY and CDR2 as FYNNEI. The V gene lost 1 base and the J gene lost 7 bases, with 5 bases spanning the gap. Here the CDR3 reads CASSEEGQPQHF. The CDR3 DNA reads TGTGCCAGCAGTGAAGAGGGGCAGCCCCAGCATTTT.

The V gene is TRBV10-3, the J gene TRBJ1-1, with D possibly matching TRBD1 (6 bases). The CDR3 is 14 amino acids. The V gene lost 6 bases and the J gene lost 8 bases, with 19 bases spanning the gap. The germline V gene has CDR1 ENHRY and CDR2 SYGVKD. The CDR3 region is CAISGAGAHGEAFF. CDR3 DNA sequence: TGTGCCATCAGCGGGGCGGGGGCGCACGGAGAAGCTTTCTTT.

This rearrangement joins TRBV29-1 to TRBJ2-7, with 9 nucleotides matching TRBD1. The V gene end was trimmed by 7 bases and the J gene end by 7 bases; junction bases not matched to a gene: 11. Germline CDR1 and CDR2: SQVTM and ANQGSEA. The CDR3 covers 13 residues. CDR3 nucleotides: TGCAGCGCGGCCGGGACAGGGTCCTGGGAGCAGTACTTC. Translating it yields CSAAGTGSWEQYF.